This T cell receptor (beta chain) was sequenced in a study of shared clonotypes between healthy human individuals. The study, taken as a whole, reports: Genetic and exposure-history diversity was limited by the small donor number.

The length of the CDR3 is 14 residues. With V trimmed by 4 bases and J by 10 bases, 11 bases remained unmatched. CDR1 and CDR2 (germline): SGHNT, YYREEE (reference sequence). As for this clone: As yet, its antigen is unknown.

The assay ran at deep level. Clones were sequenced by immunoSEQ multiplex PCR, and TCRdb holds only the in-frame ones, with some missing. The sample includes roughly 2.2 million clones, 80% to 95% of them seen just once. The sequencing sample was made of naive CD4+ T cells from PBMCs. Subset reported: CD45RA+ positively selected. The clonotype originates from a man aged 18 to 29 in good health. Some clones in this sample may be carry-over from other donors' samples. The chain employs TRBV5-4 and TRBJ2-1; 7 bases map to TRBD1. CDR3 bases: TGTGCCAGCAGCGGAAGGGACAGCATCGGGGAGCAGTTCTTC. It yields the protein CASSGRDSIGEQFF.